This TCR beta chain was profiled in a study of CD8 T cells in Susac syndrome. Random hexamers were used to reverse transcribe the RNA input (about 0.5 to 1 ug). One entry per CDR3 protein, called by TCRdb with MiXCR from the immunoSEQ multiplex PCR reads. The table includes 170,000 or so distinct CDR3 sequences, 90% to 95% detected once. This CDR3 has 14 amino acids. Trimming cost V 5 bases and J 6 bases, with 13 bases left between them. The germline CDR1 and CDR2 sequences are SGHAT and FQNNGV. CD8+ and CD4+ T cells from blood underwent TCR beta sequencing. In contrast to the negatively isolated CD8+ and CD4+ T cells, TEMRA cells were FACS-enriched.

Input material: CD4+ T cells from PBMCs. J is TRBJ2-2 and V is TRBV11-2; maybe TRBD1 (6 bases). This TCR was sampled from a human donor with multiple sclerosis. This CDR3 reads CASSKLQGAGELFF. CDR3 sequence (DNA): TGTGCCAGCAGCAAACTACAGGGAGCCGGGGAGCTGTTTTTT.